The clone carrying this TCR beta chain showed up just once. The sample originates from a study of blood T cell repertoires in COVID-19. Trimming took 5 bases from V and 2 from J; bases not matched to a gene: 8. Germline assignment: CDR1 MNHEY and CDR2 SMNVEV (reference sequence). The CDR3 covers 16 residues. Generated by immunoSEQ multiplex PCR, the TCRdb table keeps only in-frame clones and is missing some. The table has 200,000 or so clones, 80% seen once. The specimen sequenced was peripheral blood. The sequence came from a human donor in a cohort sampled during active COVID-19. J is TRBJ2-7 and V is TRBV27; 11 bases line up with TRBD2. The CDR3 here is CASSPSIAGGPYEQYF. CDR3 nucleotide sequence: TGTGCCAGCAGTCCCTCAATAGCGGGAGGGCCCTACGAGCAGTACTTC.